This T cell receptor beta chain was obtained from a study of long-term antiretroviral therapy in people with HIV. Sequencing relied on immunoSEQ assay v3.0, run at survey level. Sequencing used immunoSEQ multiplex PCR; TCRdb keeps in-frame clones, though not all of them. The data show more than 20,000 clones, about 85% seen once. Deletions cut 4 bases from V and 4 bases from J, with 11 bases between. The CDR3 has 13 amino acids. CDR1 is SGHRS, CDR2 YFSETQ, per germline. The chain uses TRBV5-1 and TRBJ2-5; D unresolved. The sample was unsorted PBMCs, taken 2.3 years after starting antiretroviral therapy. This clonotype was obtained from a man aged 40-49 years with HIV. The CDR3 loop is CASSPTGSETQYF. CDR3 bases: TGCGCCAGCAGCCCTACCGGGTCAGAGACCCAGTACTTC.